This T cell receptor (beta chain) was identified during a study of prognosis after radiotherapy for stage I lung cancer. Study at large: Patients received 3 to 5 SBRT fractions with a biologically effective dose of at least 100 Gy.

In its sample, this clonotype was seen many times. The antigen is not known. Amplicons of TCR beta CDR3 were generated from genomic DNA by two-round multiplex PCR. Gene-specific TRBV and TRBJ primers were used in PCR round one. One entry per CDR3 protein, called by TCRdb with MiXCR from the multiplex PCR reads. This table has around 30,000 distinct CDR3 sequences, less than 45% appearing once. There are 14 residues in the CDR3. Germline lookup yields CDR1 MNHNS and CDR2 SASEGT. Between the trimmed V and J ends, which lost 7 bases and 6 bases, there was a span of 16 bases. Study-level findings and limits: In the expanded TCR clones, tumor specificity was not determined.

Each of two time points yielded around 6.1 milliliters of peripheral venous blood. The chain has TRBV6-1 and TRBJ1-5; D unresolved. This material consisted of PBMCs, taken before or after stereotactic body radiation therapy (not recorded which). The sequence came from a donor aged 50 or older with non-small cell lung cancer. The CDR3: CASKFRAPGQPQHF. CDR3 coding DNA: TGTGCCAGCAAGTTTAGGGCCCCTGGTCAGCCCCAGCATTTT.